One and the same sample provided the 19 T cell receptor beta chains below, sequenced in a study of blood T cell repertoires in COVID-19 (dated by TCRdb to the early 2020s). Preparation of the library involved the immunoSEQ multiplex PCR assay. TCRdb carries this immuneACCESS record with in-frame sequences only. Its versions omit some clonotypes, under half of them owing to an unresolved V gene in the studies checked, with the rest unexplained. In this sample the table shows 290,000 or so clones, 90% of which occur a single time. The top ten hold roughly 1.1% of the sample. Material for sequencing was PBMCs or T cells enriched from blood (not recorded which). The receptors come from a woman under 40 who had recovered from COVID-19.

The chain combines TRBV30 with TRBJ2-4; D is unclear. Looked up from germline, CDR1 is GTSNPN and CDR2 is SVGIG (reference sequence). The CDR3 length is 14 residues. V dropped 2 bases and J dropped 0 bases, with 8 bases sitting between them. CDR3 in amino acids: CAWSRSLAKNIQYF. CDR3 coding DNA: TGTGCCTGGAGTAGGAGTCTAGCCAAAAACATTCAGTACTTC.

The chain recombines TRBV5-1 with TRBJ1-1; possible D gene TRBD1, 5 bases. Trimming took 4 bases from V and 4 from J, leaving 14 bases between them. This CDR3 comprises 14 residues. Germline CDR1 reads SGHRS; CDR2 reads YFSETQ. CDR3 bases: TGCGCCAGCAGCCTACAGGTCGCGAGCACTGAAGCTTTCTTT. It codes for CASSLQVASTEAFF.

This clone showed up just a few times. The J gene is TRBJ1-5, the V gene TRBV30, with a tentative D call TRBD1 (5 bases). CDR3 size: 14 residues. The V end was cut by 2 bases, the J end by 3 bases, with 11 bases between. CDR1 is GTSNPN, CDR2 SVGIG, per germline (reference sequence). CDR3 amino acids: CAWSKGRANQPQHF. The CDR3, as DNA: TGTGCCTGGAGTAAGGGCAGGGCCAATCAGCCCCAGCATTTT.

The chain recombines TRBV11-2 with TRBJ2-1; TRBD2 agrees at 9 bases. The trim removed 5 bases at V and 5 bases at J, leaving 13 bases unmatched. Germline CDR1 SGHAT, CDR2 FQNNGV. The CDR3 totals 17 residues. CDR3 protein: CASSPLVLAGRNNEQFF. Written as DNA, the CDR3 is TGTGCCAGCAGCCCCCTAGTGCTAGCGGGACGTAACAATGAGCAGTTCTTC. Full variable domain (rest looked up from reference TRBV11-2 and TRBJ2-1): EAGVAQSPRYKIIEKRQSVAFWCNPISGHATLYWYQQILGQGPKLLIQFQNNGVVDDSQLPKDRFSAERLKGVDSTLKIQPAKLEDSAVYLCASSPLVLAGRNNEQFFGPGTRLTVL.

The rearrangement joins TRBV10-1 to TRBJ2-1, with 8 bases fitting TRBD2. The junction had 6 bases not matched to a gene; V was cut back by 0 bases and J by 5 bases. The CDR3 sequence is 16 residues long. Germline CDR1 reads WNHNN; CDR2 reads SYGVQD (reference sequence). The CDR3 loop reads CASSESFGTSNNEQFF. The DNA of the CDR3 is TGCGCCAGCAGTGAGTCCTTCGGGACTAGTAACAATGAGCAGTTCTTC.

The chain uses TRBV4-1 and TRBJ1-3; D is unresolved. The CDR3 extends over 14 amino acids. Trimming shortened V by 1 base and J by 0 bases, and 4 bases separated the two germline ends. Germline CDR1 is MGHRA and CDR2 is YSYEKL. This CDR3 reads CASSQASSGNTIYF. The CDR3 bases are TGCGCCAGCAGCCAAGCCAGCTCTGGAAACACCATATATTTT.

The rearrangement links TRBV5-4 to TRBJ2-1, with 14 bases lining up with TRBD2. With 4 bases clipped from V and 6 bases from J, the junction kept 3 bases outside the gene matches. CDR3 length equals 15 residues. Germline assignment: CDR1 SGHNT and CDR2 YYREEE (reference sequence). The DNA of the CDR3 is TGTGCCAGCAGCCAGGGACTAGCGGGAGTCAATGAGCAGTTCTTC. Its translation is CASSQGLAGVNEQFF.

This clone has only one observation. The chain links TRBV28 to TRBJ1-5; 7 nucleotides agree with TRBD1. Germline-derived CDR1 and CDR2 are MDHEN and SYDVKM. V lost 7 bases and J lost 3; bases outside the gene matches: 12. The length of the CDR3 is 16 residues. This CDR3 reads CASTSDRFPSNQPQHF. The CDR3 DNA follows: TGTGCCAGCACCTCGGACAGGTTTCCTTCCAATCAGCCCCAGCATTTT.

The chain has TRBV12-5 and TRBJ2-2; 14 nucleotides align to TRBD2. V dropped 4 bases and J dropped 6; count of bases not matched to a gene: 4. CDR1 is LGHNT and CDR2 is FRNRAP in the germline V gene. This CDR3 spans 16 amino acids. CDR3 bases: TGTGCTAGTGGTTGGGGGGGACTAGCGGGAGCCGGGGAGCTGTTTTTT. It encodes CASGWGGLAGAGELFF. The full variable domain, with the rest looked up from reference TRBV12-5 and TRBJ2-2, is DARVTQTPRHKVTEMGQEVTMRCQPILGHNTVFWYRQTMMQGLELLAYFRNRAPLDDSGMPKDRFSAEMPDATLATLKIQPSEPRDSAVYFCASGWGGLAGAGELFFGEGSRLTVL.

CDR3 nucleotide sequence: TGCAGCGCTACTGACAGGGGCACTGAAGCTTTCTTT. Protein: CSATDRGTEAFF. V gene TRBV29-1 combines with J gene TRBJ1-1; 8 bases map to TRBD1. With V trimmed by 7 bases and J by 4 bases, 5 bases remained unmatched. CDR3 size: 12 residues. The germline CDR1 and CDR2 sequences are SQVTM and ANQGSEA.

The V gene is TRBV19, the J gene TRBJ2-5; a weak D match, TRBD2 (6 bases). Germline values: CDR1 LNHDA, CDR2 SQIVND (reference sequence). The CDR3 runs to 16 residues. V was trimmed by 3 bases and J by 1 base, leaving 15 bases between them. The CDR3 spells CASSIWGVTGQETQYF. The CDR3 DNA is TGTGCCAGTAGTATCTGGGGGGTAACGGGCCAAGAGACCCAGTACTTC.

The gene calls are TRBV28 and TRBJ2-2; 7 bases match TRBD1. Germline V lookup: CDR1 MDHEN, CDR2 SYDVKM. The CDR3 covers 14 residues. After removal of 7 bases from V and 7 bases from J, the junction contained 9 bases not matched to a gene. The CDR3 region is CASNDRVMGGELFF. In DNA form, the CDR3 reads TGTGCCAGCAATGACAGGGTTATGGGCGGGGAGCTGTTTTTT.

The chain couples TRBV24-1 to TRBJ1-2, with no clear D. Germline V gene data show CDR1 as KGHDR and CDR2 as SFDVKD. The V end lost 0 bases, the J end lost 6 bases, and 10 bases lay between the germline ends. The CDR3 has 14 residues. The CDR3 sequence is CATSDLSGRDGYTF. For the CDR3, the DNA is TGTGCCACCAGTGATTTGAGCGGACGCGATGGCTACACCTTC.

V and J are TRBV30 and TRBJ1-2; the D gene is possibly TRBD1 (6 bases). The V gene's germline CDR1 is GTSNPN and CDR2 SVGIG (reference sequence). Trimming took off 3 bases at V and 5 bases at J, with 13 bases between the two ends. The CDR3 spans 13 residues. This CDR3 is CAWSKWGPYGYTF. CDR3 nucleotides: TGTGCCTGGAGCAAATGGGGGCCATATGGCTACACCTTC.

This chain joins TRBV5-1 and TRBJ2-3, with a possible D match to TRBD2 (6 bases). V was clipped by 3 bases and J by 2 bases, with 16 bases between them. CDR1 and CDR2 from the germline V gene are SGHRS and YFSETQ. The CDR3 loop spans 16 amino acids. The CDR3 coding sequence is TGCGCCAGCAGCTACGGAAGGGACTTCTACACAGATACGCAGTATTTT. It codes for CASSYGRDFYTDTQYF. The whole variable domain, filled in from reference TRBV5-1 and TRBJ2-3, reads KAGVTQTPRYLIKTRGQQVTLSCSPISGHRSVSWYQQTPGQGLQFLFEYFSETQRNKGNFPGRFSGRQFSNSRSEMNVSTLELGDSALYLCASSYGRDFYTDTQYFGPGTRLTVL.

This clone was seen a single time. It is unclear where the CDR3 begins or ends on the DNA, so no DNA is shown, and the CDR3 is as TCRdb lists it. This CDR3 reads CASSVAAGALFF. This chain links TRBV9 with TRBJ2-1; the table's D call, TRBD2, has no DNA check behind it. In germline, CDR1 is SGDLS, CDR2 YYNGEE. Both ends counted, the CDR3 spans 12 residues.

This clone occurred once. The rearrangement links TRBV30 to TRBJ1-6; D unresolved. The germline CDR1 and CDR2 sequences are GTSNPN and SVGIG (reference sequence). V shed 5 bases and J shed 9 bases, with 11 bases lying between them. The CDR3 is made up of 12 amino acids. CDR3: CAWPELCSPLHF. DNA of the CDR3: TGTGCCTGGCCTGAGTTGTGTTCACCCCTCCACTTT.

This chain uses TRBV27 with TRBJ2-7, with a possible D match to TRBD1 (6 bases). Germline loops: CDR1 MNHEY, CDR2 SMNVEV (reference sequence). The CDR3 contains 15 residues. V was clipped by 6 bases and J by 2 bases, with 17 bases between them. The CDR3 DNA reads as TGTGCCAGCAGCTACAACAGGGACCCTACCTACGAGCAGTACTTC. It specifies CASSYNRDPTYEQYF.

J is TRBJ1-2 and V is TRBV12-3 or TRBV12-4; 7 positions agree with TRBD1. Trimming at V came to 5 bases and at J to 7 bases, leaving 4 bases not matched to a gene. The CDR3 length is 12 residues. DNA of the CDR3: TGTGCCAGCAGTCCAGGACAGGCTGGCTACACCTTC. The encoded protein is CASSPGQAGYTF.